The TCR beta chain described here comes from a study of vaccination effects on CD4 cells after COVID-19. Study in general: Each person got two doses of an mRNA SARS-CoV-2 vaccine, BNT162b2 or mRNA-1273.

V was pared by 6 bases and J by 5 bases, with 22 bases between. This CDR3 is built from 16 residues. In germline, CDR1 is LGHNT, CDR2 FRNRAP. Profiling relied on immunoSEQ multiplex PCR, and the TCRdb table lists in-frame clones only, not all of them. The sample contains around 26,000 clones, roughly four fifths of which appear only once. General study results and limits: Clones from infection and from vaccination both contracted markedly late after vaccination.

After more than 9 days in culture, the CD4+ T cells were isolated. Prior SARS-CoV-2 infection was absent in the vaccine recipients, as shown by negative nucleocapsid antibodies. Comment on this clone: Antigen: not known.

The sequenced sample was CD4+ T cells from PBMCs cultured without peptide, obtained before COVID-19 vaccination. The rearrangement links TRBV12-5 to TRBJ1-1; unclear D gene. This clonotype originated in a human donor who received a COVID-19 vaccine. DNA for the CDR3: TGTGCTAGTGGGATCGCGGTCGGGCCAGGAAGGACTGAAGCTTTCTTT. This sequence encodes CASGIAVGPGRTEAFF.